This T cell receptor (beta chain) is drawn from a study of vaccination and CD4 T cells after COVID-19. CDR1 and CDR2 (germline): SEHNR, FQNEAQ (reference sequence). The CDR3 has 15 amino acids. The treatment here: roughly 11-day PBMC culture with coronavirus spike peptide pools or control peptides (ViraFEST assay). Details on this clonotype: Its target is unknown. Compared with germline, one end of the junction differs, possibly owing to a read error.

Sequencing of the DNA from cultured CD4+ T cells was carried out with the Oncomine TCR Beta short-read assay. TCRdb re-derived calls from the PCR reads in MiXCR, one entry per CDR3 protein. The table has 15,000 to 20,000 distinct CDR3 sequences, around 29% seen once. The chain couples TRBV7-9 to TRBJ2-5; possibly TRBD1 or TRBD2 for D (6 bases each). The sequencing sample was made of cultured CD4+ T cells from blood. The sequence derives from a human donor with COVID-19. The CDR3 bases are TGTGCCAGCAGTCGCGGGGACAACCTCCAAGAGGCCCAGTACTTC. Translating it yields CASSRGDNLQEAQYF.